Below are 24 T cell receptor beta chains sequenced from a single sample in a study of OX40 agonist ivuxolimab in advanced cancers. Libraries were prepared by immunoSEQ multiplex PCR; TCRdb keeps only in-frame clonotypes and omits some of them. The table lists roughly 42,000 clones, approximately 83% of them singletons. The source was CD4+ or CD8+ T cells sorted from blood, collected in a trial of the OX40 agonist ivuxolimab. The receptor source for this set is an adult with an advanced solid tumor such as melanoma, head and neck, liver or kidney cancer.

V and J are TRBV28 and TRBJ1-1; D call uncertain. Germline V CDR1 and CDR2: MDHEN, SYDVKM. Between the trimmed V and J ends, which lost 8 bases and 1 base, there was a span of 11 bases. The CDR3 runs 13 residues. The CDR3 DNA reads as TGTGCCAGCGAGGGCAGGCAGAACACTGAAGCTTTCTTT. It encodes CASEGRQNTEAFF.

Only a few counts were recorded for this clone. This chain links TRBV4-1 with TRBJ1-5; 8 bases fit TRBD1. The CDR3 sequence is 15 residues long. The germline CDR1 and CDR2 sequences are MGHRA and YSYEKL. Losses at the gene ends were 2 bases for V and 5 bases for J; bases not matched to a gene: 5. The CDR3 bases are TGCGCCAGCAGCCAACACAGGGGGACCGATCAGCCCCAGCATTTT. It specifies CASSQHRGTDQPQHF.

The V call is TRBV6-1, the J call TRBJ1-2; no clear D gene. The CDR3 sequence is 14 residues long. Germline V gene sequence: CDR1 MNHNS, CDR2 SASEGT. The V gene lost 5 bases and the J gene lost 4 bases, with 14 bases spanning the gap. The CDR3 loop reads CASSSRSGGYGYTF. CDR3 DNA sequence: TGTGCCAGCAGTTCAAGGTCTGGAGGCTATGGCTACACCTTC.

The chain is built from TRBV4-1 and TRBJ1-1; TRBD1 is a possible D gene (5 bases). CDR1 MGHRA and CDR2 YSYEKL come from the germline V gene. Trimming stripped 1 base from V and 10 bases from J, with 19 bases between. The CDR3 consists of 15 residues. CDR3 region: CASSQAGTGVSGAFF. As DNA, the CDR3 is TGCGCCAGCAGCCAAGCCGGGACGGGCGTGAGTGGAGCTTTCTTT.

This chain joins TRBV23-1 and TRBJ1-4; weak D call: TRBD1 (6 bases). TRBV23-1 has ORF status, its function being uncertain. This CDR3 is built from 16 residues. V gave up 3 bases and J gave up 4 bases, with 15 bases separating them. CDR3 DNA: TGCGCCAGCAGTCAGGGCAGGGGAAGGGGTAATGAAAAACTGTTTTTT. It is translated as CASSQGRGRGNEKLFF.

CDR3 nucleotides: TGTGCCAGCAGCCAAGAAGGCATGGCTGAAGCTTTCTTT. It is translated as CASSQEGMAEAFF. The rearrangement uses TRBV14 and TRBJ1-1, with D unclear. Per germline, CDR1 SGHDN and CDR2 FVKESK. The CDR3 length is 13 residues. V lost 0 bases, J lost 6 bases, and 8 bases lay in between.

The CDR3 coding sequence is TGTGCCAGCAGCCCCCCGAGCGCACAGGAGCAGTTCTTC. It codes for CASSPPSAQEQFF. The V and J genes are TRBV11-1 and TRBJ2-1; D is undetermined. The CDR3 runs to 13 residues. Germline V CDR1 and CDR2: SGHAT, FQDESV (reference sequence). Trimming removed 5 bases at V and 10 bases at J, with 15 bases between.

Only one count was recorded for this clone. CDR3 sequence: CSARDGYEQYF. Written as DNA, the CDR3 is TGCAGTGCTAGGGACGGTTACGAGCAGTACTTC. The chain combines TRBV20-1 with TRBJ2-7; D remains ambiguous. The CDR3 runs to 11 residues. The V and J ends lost 3 bases and 4 bases respectively, with 7 bases between them. From germline, CDR1 is DFQATT and CDR2 SNEGSKA (reference sequence).

This chain connects TRBV5-6 to TRBJ2-7; D possibly corresponds to TRBD1 (6 bases). Germline loops: CDR1 SGHDT, CDR2 YYEEEE. The CDR3 covers 12 residues. Trimming took off 1 base at V and 5 bases at J, with 7 bases between the two ends. The CDR3 DNA reads TGTGCCAGCAGCTTGACAGGGAACGAGCAGTACTTC. Translating it yields CASSLTGNEQYF.

About this clone itself: The same CDR3 also results from other DNA sequences found in this sample. The chain combines TRBV7-9 with TRBJ1-5; tentative D call: TRBD1 (5 bases). This CDR3 is 14 amino acids long. Germline CDR1 reads SEHNR; CDR2 reads FQNEAQ (reference sequence). V lost 3 bases and J lost 7, with 13 bases in between. This chain's CDR3 is CASSFGGPGQPQHF. DNA of the CDR3: TGTGCCAGCAGCTTTGGGGGTCCGGGGCAGCCCCAGCATTTT.

This clone was observed a handful of times. V is TRBV9 and J is TRBJ2-5; D is uncertain. V was shortened by 4 bases and J by 5 bases, with 18 bases between the two germline ends. The CDR3 is 15 residues long. Germline CDR1 SGDLS, CDR2 YYNGEE. CDR3 DNA: TGTGCCAGCAGCAATGGGATACAAGTGGGGGAGACCCAGTACTTC. Protein: CASSNGIQVGETQYF.

The chain links TRBV27 to TRBJ2-1; 8 positions match TRBD2. The V segment lost 11 bases and the J segment 5 bases; nucleotides outside the gene matches: 5. This CDR3 has 12 residues. Germline assignment: CDR1 MNHEY and CDR2 SMNVEV (reference sequence). CDR3 nucleotide sequence: TGTGCCTGCGGACTAGCCCACAATGAGCAGTTCTTC. Amino acid sequence: CACGLAHNEQFF.

The J gene is TRBJ1-2, the V gene TRBV7-8, with D possibly TRBD1 on 5 matching bases. Trimming left V 0 bases short and J 8 bases short, with 13 bases between. In germline, CDR1 is SGHVS, CDR2 FQNEAQ. The CDR3 extends over 14 amino acids. In DNA, the CDR3 is TGTGCCAGCAGCTTAGCAATTGGGGACTGGGGCTACACCTTC. This translates into CASSLAIGDWGYTF.

This sequence joins TRBV7-6 and TRBJ2-1, with D perhaps TRBD2 (6 bases). The germline gives CDR1 SGHVS, CDR2 FNYEAQ. This CDR3 is built from 12 residues. Trimming stripped 4 bases from V and 5 bases from J, with 6 bases between. CDR3 in amino acids: CASSWGDNEQFF. For the CDR3, the DNA is TGTGCCAGCAGCTGGGGGGACAATGAGCAGTTCTTC.

The chain recombines TRBV11-2 with TRBJ2-3; D may be TRBD1 or TRBD2 (5 bases each). The ends were cut back, 6 bases at V and 0 bases at J, with 7 bases in the middle. CDR1 SGHAT and CDR2 FQNNGV come from the germline V gene. The CDR3 extends over 13 amino acids. The DNA for the CDR3 is TGTGCCAGCAGGGGGGTAAGCACAGATACGCAGTATTTT. It yields the protein CASRGVSTDTQYF.

By sample share, this clone is medium-sized (0.01 to 0.1%). The chain uses TRBV25-1 and TRBJ1-2; no firm D call. Trimming left V 4 bases short and J 8 bases short, with 17 bases between. Germline CDR1 is MGHDK and CDR2 is SYGVNS. The CDR3 is 14 amino acids. CDR3 in DNA: TGTGCCAGCAGTGCCCCGGGTCTAATGGAAGGCTACACCTTC. Translation: CASSAPGLMEGYTF.

The chain links TRBV7-2 to TRBJ2-7; the match to TRBD1 covers 12 bases. J lost 4 bases, V lost 0 bases, and 10 bases had no gene match. The CDR3 is 18 residues long. Germline-derived CDR1 and CDR2 are SGHTA and FQGNSA. CDR3 in amino acids: CASSLAGQGALNLYEQYF. The CDR3 nucleotides read TGTGCCAGCAGCTTAGCGGGACAGGGGGCGCTGAACTTATACGAGCAGTACTTC.

The chain links TRBV13 to TRBJ1-2, with D maybe TRBD1 (6 bases). V lost 5 bases to trimming and J lost 6 bases, with 16 bases between them. Per the germline V gene, CDR1 is PRHDT and CDR2 is FYEKMQ (reference sequence). This CDR3 has 14 residues. The CDR3 loop reads CASSPPLQGHGYTF. The CDR3 DNA sequence: TGTGCCAGCAGCCCCCCCCTCCAGGGGCATGGCTACACCTTC.

V gene TRBV4-2 combines with J gene TRBJ1-3; the match to TRBD1 covers 7 bases. J gave up 0 bases and V 0 bases, and 2 bases lay outside the gene matches. CDR3 size: 16 residues. The V gene's germline CDR1 is LGHNA and CDR2 YNFKEQ. In DNA, the CDR3 is TGTGCCAGCAGCCAAGATCGGGACAGCTCTGGAAACACCATATATTTT. The encoded protein is CASSQDRDSSGNTIYF.

This chain joins TRBV6-5 and TRBJ1-4; 7 bases map to TRBD1. The CDR3 length is 14 residues. V lost 6 bases, J lost 7 bases, and 8 bases stayed unmatched. The germline gives CDR1 MNHEY, CDR2 SVGAGI. CDR3 sequence: CASSPRTGFEKLFF. For the CDR3, the DNA is TGTGCCAGCAGCCCGCGGACAGGTTTTGAAAAACTGTTTTTT.

The V call is TRBV7-2, the J call TRBJ2-5; 7 bases align to TRBD2. This CDR3 comprises 15 residues. Germline V CDR1 and CDR2: SGHTA, FQGNSA. Trimming cost V 0 bases and J 2 bases; bases outside gene matches: 3. The CDR3 nucleotides read TGTGCCAGCAGCTTAGCGTGGCGGGAGCAAGAGACCCAGTACTTC. It is translated as CASSLAWREQETQYF.

The chain has TRBV9 and TRBJ1-1; D perhaps matches TRBD1 (5 bases). The germline CDR1 and CDR2 sequences are SGDLS and YYNGEE. CDR3 length: 15 residues. V dropped 1 base and J dropped 0 bases, with 10 bases sitting between them. The CDR3 DNA reads as TGTGCCAGCAGCGTATGGGGACTCATGAACACTGAAGCTTTCTTT. Translating gives CASSVWGLMNTEAFF.

About this clone itself: Germline is not matched at one junction end, which may reflect a read error. The chain employs TRBV28 and TRBJ1-3; D may be TRBD1 (5 bases). Per germline, CDR1 MDHEN and CDR2 SYDVKM. CDR3 length: 9 amino acids. CDR3 bases: TGTGCCAGCAGTCACCTGGACATTTTT. It translates to CASSHLDIF. Full variable domain (rest looked up from reference TRBV28 and TRBJ1-3): DVKVTQSSRYLVKRTGEKVFLECVQDMDHENMFWYRQDPGLGLRLIYFSYDVKMKEKGDIPEGYSVSREKKERFSLILESASTNQTSMYLCASSHLDIFGEGSWLTVV.

The CDR3 loop reads CASSLSLWTSGNTDTQYF. CDR3 DNA sequence: TGTGCCAGCAGTTTATCCCTATGGACTAGCGGAAACACAGATACGCAGTATTTT. The chain employs TRBV27 and TRBJ2-3; 10 nucleotides agree with TRBD2. Looked up from germline, CDR1 is MNHEY and CDR2 is SMNVEV (reference sequence). The CDR3 contains 18 residues. The V gene end was trimmed by 0 bases and the J gene end by 2 bases; junction bases not matched to a gene: 8.